This TCR beta chain was recovered during a study of shared T cell receptors in the human thymus. This CDR3 is 15 amino acids long. Trimming left V 2 bases short and J 0 bases short, with 8 bases between. Germline-derived CDR1 and CDR2 are MNHEY and SMNVEV (reference sequence). Using immunoSEQ multiplex PCR, the repertoire was profiled, and TCRdb retains in-frame clones only, with some absent. The sample lists about 660,000 clones, around 87% occurring once. A further study also used this sample, focusing on human thymus T cells. That paper adds: Immunologically healthy infants in Finland undergoing congenital heart defect surgery were the donors. Thymic and blood repertoires appeared to carry a bias in their V and J gene usage. Thymic repertoires overlap heavily among unrelated individuals, related research has reported.

The chain joins TRBV27 to TRBJ2-1; D remains ambiguous. The sample consisted of thymocytes. This receptor was identified in a boy younger than two with a congenital heart defect. The CDR3 reads CASSLPHNSYNEQFF. The CDR3 DNA reads as TGTGCCAGCAGTTTACCACACAACTCCTACAATGAGCAGTTCTTC.